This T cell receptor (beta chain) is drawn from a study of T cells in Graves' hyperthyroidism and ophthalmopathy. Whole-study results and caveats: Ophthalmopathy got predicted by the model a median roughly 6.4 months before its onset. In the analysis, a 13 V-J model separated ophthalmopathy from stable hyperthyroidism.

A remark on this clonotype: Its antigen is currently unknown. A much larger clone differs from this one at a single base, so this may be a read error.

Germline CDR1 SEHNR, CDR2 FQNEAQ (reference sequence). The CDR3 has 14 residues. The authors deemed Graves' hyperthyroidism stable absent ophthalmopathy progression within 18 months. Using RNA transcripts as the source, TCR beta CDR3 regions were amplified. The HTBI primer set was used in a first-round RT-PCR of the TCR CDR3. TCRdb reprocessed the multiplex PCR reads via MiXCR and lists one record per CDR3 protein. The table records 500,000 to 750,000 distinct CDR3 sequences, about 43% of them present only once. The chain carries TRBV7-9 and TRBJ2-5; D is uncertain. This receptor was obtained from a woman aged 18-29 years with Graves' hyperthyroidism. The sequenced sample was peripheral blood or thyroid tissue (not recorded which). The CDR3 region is CASSPLGYQGTQYF. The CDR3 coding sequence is TGTGCCAGCAGCCCCCTGGGATACCAAGGGACCCAGTACTTC.